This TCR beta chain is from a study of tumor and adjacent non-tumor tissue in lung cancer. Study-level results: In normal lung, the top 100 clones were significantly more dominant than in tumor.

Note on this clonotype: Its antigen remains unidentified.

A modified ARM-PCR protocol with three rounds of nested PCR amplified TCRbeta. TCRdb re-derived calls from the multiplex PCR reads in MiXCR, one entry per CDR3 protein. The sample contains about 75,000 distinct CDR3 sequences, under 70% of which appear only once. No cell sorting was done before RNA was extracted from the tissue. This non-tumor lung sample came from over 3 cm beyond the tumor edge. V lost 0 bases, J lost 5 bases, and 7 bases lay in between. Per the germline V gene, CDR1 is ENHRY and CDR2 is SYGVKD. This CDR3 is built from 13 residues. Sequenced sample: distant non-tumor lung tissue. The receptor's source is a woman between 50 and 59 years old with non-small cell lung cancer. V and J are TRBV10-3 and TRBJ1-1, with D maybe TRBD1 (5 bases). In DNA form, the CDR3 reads TGTGCCATCAGTGAGTCACAGGTAACTGAAGCTTTCTTT. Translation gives CAISESQVTEAFF.